Sequencing of this TCR beta chain was carried out in a study of response to subunit inactivated influenza vaccine. General observations from the study: That few new T cells are recruited by each seasonal influenza vaccination was the authors' suggestion.

MiXCR was run by TCRdb on the RT-PCR reads, yielding one entry per CDR3 protein. Of some 850,000 distinct CDR3 sequences in the sample, approximately 17% are singletons; the top ten hold roughly 11%. With regard to this clonotype: The antigen is undetermined.

V was pared by 0 bases and J by 5 bases, with 12 bases between. The CDR3 covers 15 residues. Germline V gene sequence: CDR1 SGHRS, CDR2 YFSETQ. The clonotype was recovered from a man over 45 who received an inactivated influenza vaccine. This material consisted of PBMCs from blood, taken 5 to 6 days after vaccination. V gene TRBV5-1 combines with J gene TRBJ1-5; D might be TRBD1 (6 bases). CDR3 in DNA: TGCGCCAGCAGCTTGGGGGGGCCGACAGATCAGCCCCAGCATTTT. Translation: CASSLGGPTDQPQHF.